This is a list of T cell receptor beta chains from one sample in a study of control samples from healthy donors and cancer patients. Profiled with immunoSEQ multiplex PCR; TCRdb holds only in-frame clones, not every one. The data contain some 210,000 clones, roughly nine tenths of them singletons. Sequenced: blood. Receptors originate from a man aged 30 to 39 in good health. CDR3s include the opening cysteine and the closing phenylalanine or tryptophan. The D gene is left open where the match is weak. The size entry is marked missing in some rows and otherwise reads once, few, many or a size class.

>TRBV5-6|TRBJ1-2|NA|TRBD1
TGTGCCAGCAGCTTGGGACAGGGCCACTATGGCTACACCTTC
CASSLGQGHYGYTF
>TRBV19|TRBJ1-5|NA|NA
TGTGCCAGTAGTCCCACTCAGGCCAGACTGACAAGGGATCAGCCCCAGCATTTT
CASSPTQARLTRDQPQHF
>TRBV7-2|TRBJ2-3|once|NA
TGTGCCAGCAGCTTACCAGGGTGGGGTCTAGATACGCAGTATTTT
CASSLPGWGLDTQYF
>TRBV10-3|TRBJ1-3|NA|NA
TGTGCCATCAGTGACCCGGGAGAAAGAAACACCATATATTTT
CAISDPGERNTIYF
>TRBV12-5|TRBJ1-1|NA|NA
TGTGCTAGTGGTTCGATCAGGGGGAACACTGAAGCTTTCTTT
CASGSIRGNTEAFF
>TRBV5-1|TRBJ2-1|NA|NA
TGCGCCAGCAGCTTGATAGGTAGCTCCTACAATGAGCAGTTCTTC
CASSLIGSSYNEQFF
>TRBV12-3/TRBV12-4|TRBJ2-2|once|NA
TGTGCCAGCAGTTTTGGGGACACCGGGGAGCTGTTTTTT
CASSFGDTGELFF
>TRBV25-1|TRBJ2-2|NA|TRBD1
TGTGCCAGCAGTGAGTCCCCGACAGGGGCGAACACCGGGGAGCTGTTTTTT
CASSESPTGANTGELFF
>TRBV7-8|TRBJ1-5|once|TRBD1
TGTGCCAGCAGCTTAGCAGGGGGCAGGGGGGCCTATCAGCCCCAGCATTTT
CASSLAGGRGAYQPQHF
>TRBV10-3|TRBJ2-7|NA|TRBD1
TGTGCCGTCCGGGGACAGGCCTACGAGCAGTACTTC
CAVRGQAYEQYF
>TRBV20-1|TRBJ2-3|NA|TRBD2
TGCAGTGCTAGTAATTCCCGTACCGGGACTAGCGGGGGGGAAACGCAGTATTTT
CSASNSRTGTSGGETQYF
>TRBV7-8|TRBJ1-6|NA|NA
TGTGCCAGCAGCCCTACCGGGACACGGACCTATAATTCACCCCTCCACTTT
CASSPTGTRTYNSPLHF
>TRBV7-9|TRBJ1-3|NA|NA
TGTGCCAGCAGCTTAAGCCTGTCTGGGGACACCATATATTTT
CASSLSLSGDTIYF
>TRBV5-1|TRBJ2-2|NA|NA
TGCGCCAGCAGCTTGGGGACAAGGAACACCGGGGAGCTGTTTTTT
CASSLGTRNTGELFF
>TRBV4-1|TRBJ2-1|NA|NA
TGCGCCAGCAGCCTCCTCTACAATGAGCAGTTCTTC
CASSLLYNEQFF
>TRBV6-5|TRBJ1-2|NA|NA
TGTGCCAGCAGTACATGGACAGCTAACTATGGCTACACCTTC
CASSTWTANYGYTF
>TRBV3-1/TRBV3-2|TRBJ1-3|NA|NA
TGTGCCAGCAGCCATATGGGCTTCTATAACACCATATATTTT
CASSHMGFYNTIYF
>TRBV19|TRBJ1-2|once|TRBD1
TGTGCCAGTACCAGGACAGGGGGCGATGGCTACACCTTC
CASTRTGGDGYTF
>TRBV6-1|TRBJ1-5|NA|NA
TGTGCCAGCAGCGAACTCAGGGGAACCTCATGGTGGGGGAATCAGCCCCAGCATTTT
CASSELRGTSWWGNQPQHF
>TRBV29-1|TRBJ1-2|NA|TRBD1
TGCAGCGTCACAAAACAGGGGGCGTCTGGCTACACCTTC
CSVTKQGASGYTF
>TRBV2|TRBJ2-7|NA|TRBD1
TGTGCCAGCAGTCGACAGGGCTACGAGCAGTACTTC
CASSRQGYEQYF
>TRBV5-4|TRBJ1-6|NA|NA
TGTGCCAGTACCCTGTGGGGGGCCGGTTCACCCCTCCACTTT
CASTLWGAGSPLHF
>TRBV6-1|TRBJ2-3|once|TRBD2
TGTGCCAGCAGTGAAGTAGCGGGGGGTAGCACAGATACGCAGTATTTT
CASSEVAGGSTDTQYF
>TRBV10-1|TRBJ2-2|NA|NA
TGCGCCAGCAGCGCAAAGGGGGGTTCGGAGCTGTTTTTT
CASSAKGGSELFF
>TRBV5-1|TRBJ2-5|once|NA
TGCGCCAGCAGCTGGGACCAAGAGACCCAGTACTTC
CASSWDQETQYF
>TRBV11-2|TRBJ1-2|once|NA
TGTGCCAGCAGCTTATTGGCACAGAGCATCTATGGCTACACCTTC
CASSLLAQSIYGYTF
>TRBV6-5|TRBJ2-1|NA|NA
TGTGCCAGCAGTAAGACTGGGGGTGAGCAGTTCTTC
CASSKTGGEQFF
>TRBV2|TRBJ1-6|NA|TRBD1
TGTGCCAGCAGGAGACAGGGCACCAATTCACCCCTCCACTTT
CASRRQGTNSPLHF
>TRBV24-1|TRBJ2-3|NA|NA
TGTGCCACCAGTGATAAGCACCGCACAGATACGCAGTATTTT
CATSDKHRTDTQYF
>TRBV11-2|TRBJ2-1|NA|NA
TGTGCCAGCAGCGAACAGGGCCTTGAGCAGTTCTTC
CASSEQGLEQFF
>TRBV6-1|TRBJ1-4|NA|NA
TGTGCCAGCAGTGAAGTGGGGAACCGCGCTAATGAAAAACTGTTTTTT
CASSEVGNRANEKLFF
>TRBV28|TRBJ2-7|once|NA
TGTGCCAGCAGTTTTTCCGGGACACCGATCTACGAGCAGTACTTC
CASSFSGTPIYEQYF
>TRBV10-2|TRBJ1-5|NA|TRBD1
TGCGCCAGCAGTCGGGACAGGGCCTTACAGCCCCAGCATTTT
CASSRDRALQPQHF
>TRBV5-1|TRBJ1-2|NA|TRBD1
TGCGCCAGCAGCGTTATGCCGGGACAGGGGGCGAATGACTATGGCTACACCTTC
CASSVMPGQGANDYGYTF
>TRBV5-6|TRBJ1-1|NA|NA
TGTGCCAGCAGCTCATTAGGACACCCTGAAGCTTTCTTT
CASSSLGHPEAFF
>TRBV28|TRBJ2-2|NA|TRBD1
TGTGCCAGCAGGCTTGACAGGGACACCGGGGAGCTGTTTTTT
CASRLDRDTGELFF
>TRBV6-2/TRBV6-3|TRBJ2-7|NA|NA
TGTGCCAGCAGTAGGACGGGGTCCTACGAGCAGTACTTC
CASSRTGSYEQYF
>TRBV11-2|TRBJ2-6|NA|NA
TGTGCCAGCAGCACTCACAGGGTCGACGGGGCCAACGTCCTGACTTTC
CASSTHRVDGANVLTF
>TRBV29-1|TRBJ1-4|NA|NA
TGCAGCGCCGCTAAGGGGGGGAACGAAAAACTGTTTTTT
CSAAKGGNEKLFF
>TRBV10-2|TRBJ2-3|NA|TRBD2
TGCGCCAGCAGTGACGGGGGGGCAGGGTCAGATACGCAGTATTTT
CASSDGGAGSDTQYF
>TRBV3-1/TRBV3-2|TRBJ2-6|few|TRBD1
TGTGCCAGCAGCCAAGGGACAGGGTCTGGGGCCAACGTCCTGACTTTC
CASSQGTGSGANVLTF
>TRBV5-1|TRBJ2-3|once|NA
TGCGCCAGCAGCTTGGGCCGGGGGCAATTTGATACGCAGTATTTT
CASSLGRGQFDTQYF
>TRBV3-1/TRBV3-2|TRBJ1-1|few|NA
TGTGCCAGCAGTCGAATGAGGAACACTGAAGCTTTCTTT
CASSRMRNTEAFF
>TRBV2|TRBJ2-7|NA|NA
TGTGCCAGCAGGACCTCAGGTACCCACTCCTACGAGCAGTACTTC
CASRTSGTHSYEQYF
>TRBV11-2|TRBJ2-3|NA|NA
TGTGCCAGCAGCTTAGTCCCCTCTGGGGCAGGGCTAGGGACAGATACGCAGTATTTT
CASSLVPSGAGLGTDTQYF
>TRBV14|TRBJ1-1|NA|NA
TGTGCCAGCAGCCAATTTACAGGGAACACTGAAGCTTTCTTT
CASSQFTGNTEAFF